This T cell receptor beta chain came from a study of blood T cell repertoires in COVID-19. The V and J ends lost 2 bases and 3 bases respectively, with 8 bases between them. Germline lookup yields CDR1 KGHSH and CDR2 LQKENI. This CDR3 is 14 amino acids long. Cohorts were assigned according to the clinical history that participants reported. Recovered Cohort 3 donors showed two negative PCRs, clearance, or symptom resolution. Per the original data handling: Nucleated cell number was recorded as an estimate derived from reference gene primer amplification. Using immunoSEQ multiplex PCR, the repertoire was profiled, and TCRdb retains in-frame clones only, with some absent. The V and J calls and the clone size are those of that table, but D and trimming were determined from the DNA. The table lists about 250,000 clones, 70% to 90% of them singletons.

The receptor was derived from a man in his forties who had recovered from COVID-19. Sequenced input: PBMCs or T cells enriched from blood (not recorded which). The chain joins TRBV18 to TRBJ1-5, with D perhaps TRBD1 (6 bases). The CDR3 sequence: CASSPGGHNQPQHF. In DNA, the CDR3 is TGTGCCAGCTCACCAGGGGGACACAATCAGCCCCAGCATTTT.